The 5 T cell receptor beta chains below were found in one sample sequenced in a study of regulatory T cells in long-lasting Graves disease. Time point described: newly diagnosed GD, antithyroid drugs for less than 3 months. Following extraction of RNA from PBMCs, that RNA was used to make the TCR library. Libraries of TCR beta came from iRepertoire HTBI primers plus Arm-PCR of CDR3 regions. Via MiXCR, TCRdb re-called the multiplex PCR reads, giving one row per CDR3 protein. The table has roughly 510,000 distinct CDR3 sequences, about 16% seen once. These data are also associated with another study on T cells in Graves' hyperthyroidism and ophthalmopathy.

This specimen consisted of peripheral blood mononuclear cells (PBMCs), obtained at new diagnosis, from a patient treated with antithyroid drugs. These receptor sequences come from a man between 18 and 29 years old with Graves disease.

This clonotype was picked up many times. The chain has TRBV6-2 or TRBV6-3 and TRBJ1-1, with D hard to call. Germline lookup yields CDR1 MNHEY and CDR2 SVGEGT. Trimming cost V 7 bases and J 4 bases, with 16 bases left between them. The CDR3 extends over 14 amino acids. CDR3 residues: CASTSSQVSTEAFF. Written as DNA, the CDR3 is TGTGCCAGCACCAGTTCTCAGGTTAGCACTGAAGCTTTCTTT.

About this clonotype: The germline gene is not matched at one end of the junction; a read error may be the cause. This chain connects TRBV19 to TRBJ1-2; D is undetermined. The CDR3 is 14 amino acids. Germline CDR1 and CDR2: LNHDA and SQIVND (reference sequence). CDR3 nucleotides: TGTGTCAGTAGTAGAACCCTGGGAGAGTATGGCTACACCTTC. Its translation is CVSSRTLGEYGYTF.

In this sample, this clonotype turned up many times. The V call is TRBV7-2, the J call TRBJ2-1, with a weak D call TRBD2 (5 bases). Germline assignment: CDR1 SGHTA and CDR2 FQGNSA. Trimming shortened V by 7 bases and J by 3 bases, and 16 bases separated the two germline ends. CDR3 size: 15 residues. The CDR3 spells CASNLATRSYNEQFF. CDR3 coding DNA: TGTGCCAGCAACTTGGCCACTAGAAGCTACAATGAGCAGTTCTTC.

This clonotype has a count of ten or more. The rearrangement uses TRBV9 and TRBJ1-1, with 7 bases identical to TRBD1. V shed 0 bases and J 5 bases; nucleotides not matched to a gene: 4. Germline V gene lookup returns CDR1 SGDLS and CDR2 YYNGEE. This CDR3 contains 14 residues. CDR3 DNA: TGTGCCAGCAGCGTAGAAGGGGGCCGTACTGAAGCTTTCTTT. This codes for CASSVEGGRTEAFF.

This clonotype has at least ten counts. The chain carries TRBV5-1 and TRBJ2-1; D is perhaps TRBD2 (6 bases). The germline V gene has CDR1 SGHRS and CDR2 YFSETQ. This CDR3 has 14 residues. V was clipped by 4 bases and J by 2 bases, with 10 bases between them. The CDR3 region has the DNA TGCGCCAGCAGCCGATCTAGCGCCTACAATGAGCAGTTCTTC. Its protein product is CASSRSSAYNEQFF.